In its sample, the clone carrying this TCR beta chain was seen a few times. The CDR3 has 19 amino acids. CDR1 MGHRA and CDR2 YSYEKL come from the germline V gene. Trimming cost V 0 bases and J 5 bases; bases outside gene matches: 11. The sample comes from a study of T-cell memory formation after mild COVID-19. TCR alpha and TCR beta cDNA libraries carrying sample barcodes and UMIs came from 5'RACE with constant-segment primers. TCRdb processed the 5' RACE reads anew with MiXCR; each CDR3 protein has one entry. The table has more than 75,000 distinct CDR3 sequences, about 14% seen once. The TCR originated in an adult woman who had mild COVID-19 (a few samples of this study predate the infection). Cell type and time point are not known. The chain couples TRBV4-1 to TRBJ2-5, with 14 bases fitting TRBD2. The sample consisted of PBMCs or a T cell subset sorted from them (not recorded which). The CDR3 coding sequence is TGCGCCAGCAGCCAAGATAGACTAGCGGGGGGGCCCAGACGGGAGACCCAGTACTTC. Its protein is CASSQDRLAGGPRRETQYF.